This is a list of T cell receptor beta chains from one sample in a study of T-cell memory formation after mild COVID-19. MiXCR was run by TCRdb on the 5' RACE reads, yielding one entry per CDR3 protein. The sample consists of roughly 110,000 distinct CDR3 sequences, over 13% of them appearing once. The sample comprised PBMCs or a T cell subset sorted from them (not recorded which). The receptor set was obtained from a man aged 18 to 35 who had mild COVID-19 (a few samples of this study predate the infection). Cell type and time point are not known. CDR3s include the opening cysteine and the closing phenylalanine or tryptophan. Each record gives: clone size, V gene, D gene, J gene, CDR3 protein, CDR3 DNA. The D gene is left open where the match is weak. The size field is filled for only some rows; it gives once, few, many or a size class.

>few|TRBV3-1|.|TRBJ2-2
CASSQFLRVTGELFF
TGTGCCAGCAGCCAATTTTTACGGGTCACCGGGGAGCTGTTTTTT
>few|TRBV25-1|TRBD2|TRBJ2-1
CASSGGLAGGQGLVQFF
TGTGCCAGCAGTGGGGGACTAGCGGGGGGCCAGGGGTTGGTGCAGTTCTTC
>few|TRBV6-2/TRBV6-3|TRBD2|TRBJ2-1
CASSSSGGAWEQFF
TGTGCCAGCAGCTCAAGCGGGGGGGCGTGGGAGCAGTTCTTC
>many|TRBV6-4|TRBD2|TRBJ2-3
CASSALAGRTDTQYF
TGTGCCAGCAGTGCCCTAGCGGGGAGGACAGATACGCAGTATTTT
>many|TRBV5-1|.|TRBJ2-7
CASSFAVAPRNEQYF
TGCGCCAGCAGCTTTGCAGTGGCCCCCCGGAACGAGCAGTACTTC
>few|TRBV14|.|TRBJ2-2
CASSQEGGVTGELFF
TGTGCCAGCAGCCAAGAAGGCGGGGTCACCGGGGAGCTGTTTTTT
>.|TRBV6-6|.|TRBJ2-2
CASTNGGELFF
TGTGCCAGCACCAACGGTGGGGAGCTGTTTTTT
>.|TRBV29-1|.|TRBJ2-5
CSVEVGRARTQETQYF
TGCAGCGTTGAAGTCGGGCGGGCGAGAACCCAAGAGACCCAGTACTTC
>few|TRBV25-1|.|TRBJ2-2
CASSESGELFF
TGTGCCAGCAGTGAGTCCGGGGAGCTGTTTTTT
>.|TRBV5-1|.|TRBJ2-2
CASSLVWGTGELFF
TGCGCCAGCAGCTTGGTATGGGGGACCGGGGAGCTGTTTTTT
>many|TRBV4-2|.|TRBJ2-7
CASSQGMGDYEQYF
TGTGCCAGCAGCCAAGGGATGGGAGACTACGAGCAGTACTTC
>many|TRBV29-1|.|TRBJ1-1
CSVDEGSNTEAFF
TGCAGCGTTGATGAGGGGTCGAACACTGAAGCTTTCTTT
>few|TRBV10-3|.|TRBJ2-7
CAITSGRGADEQYF
TGTGCCATCACGAGTGGCAGGGGGGCCGACGAGCAGTACTTC
>.|TRBV6-1|.|TRBJ2-6
CASSEDETAGANVLTF
TGTGCCAGCAGTGAAGACGAGACAGCTGGGGCCAACGTCCTGACTTTC
>many|TRBV20-1|TRBD2|TRBJ2-3
CSARSEESSGGQTDTQYF
TGCAGTGCTAGATCTGAGGAGTCAAGCGGGGGCCAAACAGATACGCAGTATTTT
>few|TRBV12-3/TRBV12-4|.|TRBJ2-7
CASSPTDSYEQYF
TGTGCCAGCAGCCCCACCGACTCCTACGAGCAGTACTTC
>.|TRBV6-1|TRBD2|TRBJ2-5
CASIIEGLAGGETQYF
TGTGCCAGCATCATTGAGGGACTAGCGGGGGGCGAGACCCAGTACTTC
>.|TRBV5-6|.|TRBJ1-5
CASSLSPEIYSNQPQHF
TGTGCCAGCAGCTTGTCTCCAGAAATATATAGCAATCAGCCCCAGCATTTT
>few|TRBV4-2|TRBD1|TRBJ2-3
CASSPPGGQGATDTQYF
TGTGCCAGCAGCCCCCCCGGGGGACAGGGGGCAACAGATACGCAGTATTTT
>.|TRBV10-3|TRBD1|TRBJ2-1
CAIRVGQEYNEQFF
TGTGCCATCAGGGTGGGACAGGAATACAATGAGCAGTTCTTC
>.|TRBV29-1|.|TRBJ2-1
CSVRAWEQFF
TGCAGCGTCCGAGCTTGGGAGCAGTTCTTC
>few|TRBV7-9|.|TRBJ2-3
CASSSPGQNTDTQYF
TGTGCCAGCAGCTCCCCCGGACAGAACACAGATACGCAGTATTTT
>.|TRBV5-5|.|TRBJ2-1
CASTSEGVEQFF
TGTGCCAGCACCTCCGAAGGGGTGGAGCAGTTCTTC
>many|TRBV7-6|.|TRBJ2-7
CASSLGETYEQYF
TGTGCCAGCAGCTTAGGGGAGACCTACGAGCAGTACTTC
>few|TRBV7-9|TRBD2|TRBJ2-7
CASSSLWTGGTSDAQQYF
TGTGCCAGCAGCTCACTGTGGACAGGAGGGACTAGCGACGCACAGCAGTACTTC
>few|TRBV6-5|TRBD2|TRBJ2-3
CASSFSGGDTDTQYF
TGTGCCAGCAGTTTTAGCGGGGGGGACACAGATACGCAGTATTTT
>.|TRBV5-1|TRBD2|TRBJ2-1
CASSWQSSGGYNEQFF
TGCGCCAGCAGCTGGCAATCTAGCGGGGGCTACAATGAGCAGTTCTTC
>.|TRBV7-9|TRBD1|TRBJ2-6
CASSATRDRGFGANVLTF
TGTGCCAGCAGCGCGACCCGGGACAGGGGATTTGGGGCCAACGTCCTGACTTTC
>few|TRBV19|.|TRBJ1-5
CASSTGPRMGQPQHF
TGTGCCAGTAGTACGGGACCTCGAATGGGTCAGCCCCAGCATTTT
>few|TRBV13|.|TRBJ1-1
CASSPGWGQNTEAFF
TGTGCCAGCAGCCCTGGGTGGGGTCAGAACACTGAAGCTTTCTTT
>few|TRBV29-1|.|TRBJ1-2
CSVDSSGLSYGYTF
TGCAGCGTTGATTCATCAGGACTTTCCTATGGCTACACCTTC
>.|TRBV7-2|.|TRBJ2-7
CASSLTGAGSYEQYF
TGTGCCAGCAGCTTAACAGGTGCGGGGTCCTACGAGCAGTACTTC
>.|TRBV6-2/TRBV6-3|.|TRBJ1-5
CASSGIPDQPQHF
TGTGCCAGCAGTGGAATCCCAGATCAGCCCCAGCATTTT
>many|TRBV7-6|.|TRBJ2-7
CASSPRDGGYEQYF
TGTGCCAGCAGCCCCCGGGACGGAGGTTACGAGCAGTACTTC
>.|TRBV12-3/TRBV12-4|TRBD1|TRBJ1-3
CASSPGWTGVNTIYF
TGTGCCAGCAGCCCCGGATGGACAGGGGTAAACACCATATATTTT
>many|TRBV7-9|TRBD1|TRBJ2-1
CASSLDRGNQFF
TGTGCCAGCAGCTTAGACAGGGGAAATCAGTTCTTC
>few|TRBV12-3/TRBV12-4|.|TRBJ1-1
CASSLGKTEAFF
TGTGCCAGCAGTTTGGGTAAGACTGAAGCTTTCTTT
>few|TRBV4-3|TRBD2|TRBJ2-3
CASSQRGGTDTQYF
TGCGCCAGCAGCCAGCGGGGGGGCACAGATACGCAGTATTTT
>.|TRBV2|.|TRBJ2-3
CASYQGTLSTDTQYF
TGTGCCAGCTATCAGGGAACTCTTAGCACAGATACGCAGTATTTT
>few|TRBV5-1|TRBD1|TRBJ1-6
CASTEQGGSYNSPLHF
TGCGCCAGCACCGAACAGGGGGGCTCCTATAATTCACCCCTCCACTTT
>few|TRBV20-1|TRBD2|TRBJ2-3
CSANVISGALDTQYF
TGCAGTGCCAACGTAATTAGCGGGGCATTGGATACGCAGTATTTT
>.|TRBV4-2|.|TRBJ1-2
CASSSRLYGYTF
TGTGCCAGCAGCTCTAGACTCTATGGCTACACCTTC
>.|TRBV20-1|.|TRBJ2-3
CSAWVGSTDTQYF
TGCAGTGCGTGGGTGGGAAGCACAGATACGCAGTATTTT
>many|TRBV7-2|TRBD2|TRBJ2-1
CASSLTSGNNEQFF
TGTGCCAGCAGCTTGACTAGCGGGAACAATGAGCAGTTCTTC
>.|TRBV4-3|TRBD2|TRBJ2-1
CASSQEGDLAGDNEQFF
TGCGCCAGCAGCCAAGAGGGAGACCTAGCGGGGGACAATGAGCAGTTCTTC
>few|TRBV6-2/TRBV6-3|.|TRBJ2-7
CASSYSGASGEQYF
TGTGCCAGCAGTTACTCCGGGGCATCCGGCGAGCAGTACTTC
>.|TRBV4-1|.|TRBJ2-3
CASSQEGYTDTQYF
TGCGCCAGCAGCCAAGAAGGCTATACAGATACGCAGTATTTT
>few|TRBV27|TRBD1|TRBJ1-1
CASWGRGTGGNTEAFF
TGTGCCAGCTGGGGTCGAGGAACAGGGGGGAACACTGAAGCTTTCTTT